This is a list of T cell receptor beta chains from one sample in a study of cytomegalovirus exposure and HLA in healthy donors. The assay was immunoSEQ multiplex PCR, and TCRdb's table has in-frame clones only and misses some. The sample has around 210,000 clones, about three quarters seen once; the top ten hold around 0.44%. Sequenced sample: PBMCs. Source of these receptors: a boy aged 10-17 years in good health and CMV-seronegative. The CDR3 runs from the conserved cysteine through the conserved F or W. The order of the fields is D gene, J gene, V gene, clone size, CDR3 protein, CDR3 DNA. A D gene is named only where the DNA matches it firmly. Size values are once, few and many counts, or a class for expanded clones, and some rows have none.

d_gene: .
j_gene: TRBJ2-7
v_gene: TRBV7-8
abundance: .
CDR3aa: CASSLRSRSSSYEQYF
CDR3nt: TGTGCCAGCAGCTTAAGATCTAGATCTAGTTCCTACGAGCAGTACTTC

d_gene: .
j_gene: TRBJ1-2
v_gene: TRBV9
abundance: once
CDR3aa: CASSTPHRLLNYGYTF
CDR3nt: TGTGCCAGCAGCACCCCCCACAGGCTCCTTAACTATGGCTACACCTTC

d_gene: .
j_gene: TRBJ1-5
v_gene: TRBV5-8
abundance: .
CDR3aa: CASSPVRDQPQHF
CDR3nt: TGTGCCAGCAGCCCGGTTCGCGATCAGCCCCAGCATTTT

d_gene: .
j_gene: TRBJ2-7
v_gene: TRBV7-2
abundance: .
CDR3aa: CASSLAGLLNEQYF
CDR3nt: TGTGCCAGCAGCTTGGCGGGATTACTCAACGAGCAGTACTTC

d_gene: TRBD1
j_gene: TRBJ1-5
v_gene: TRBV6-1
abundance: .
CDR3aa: CASSEAVGRGTGNQPQHF
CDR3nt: TGTGCCAGCAGTGAAGCAGTCGGAAGAGGGACAGGCAATCAGCCCCAGCATTTT

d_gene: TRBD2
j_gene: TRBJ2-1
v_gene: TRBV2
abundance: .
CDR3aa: CAIAGGERNNEQFF
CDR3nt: TGTGCCATCGCGGGGGGGGAGCGGAACAATGAGCAGTTCTTC

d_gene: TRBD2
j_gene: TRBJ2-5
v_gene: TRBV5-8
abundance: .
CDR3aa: CASSFHSGPSGRETQYF
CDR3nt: TGTGCCAGCAGCTTTCATTCTGGTCCTAGCGGGAGGGAGACCCAGTACTTC

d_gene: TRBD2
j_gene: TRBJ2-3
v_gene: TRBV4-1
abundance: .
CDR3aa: CASSRQSGLAGGDTQYF
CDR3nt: TGCGCCAGCAGCCGCCAATCGGGACTAGCGGGAGGGGATACGCAGTATTTT

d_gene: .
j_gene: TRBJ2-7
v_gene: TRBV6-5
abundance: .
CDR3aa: CASSLMELTYEQYF
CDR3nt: TGTGCCAGCAGCCTCATGGAACTAACCTACGAGCAGTACTTC

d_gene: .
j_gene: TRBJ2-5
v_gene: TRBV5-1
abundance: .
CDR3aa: CASSLANGRLRQETQYF
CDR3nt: TGCGCCAGCAGCTTGGCCAATGGGAGATTACGGCAAGAGACCCAGTACTTC

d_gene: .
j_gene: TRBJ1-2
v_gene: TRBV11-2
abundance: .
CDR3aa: CASSLGAGSGYTF
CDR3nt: TGTGCCAGCAGCTTAGGGGCAGGGTCGGGCTACACCTTC

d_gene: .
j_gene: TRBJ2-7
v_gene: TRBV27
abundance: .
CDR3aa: CASGSRTVIPYEQYF
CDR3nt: TGTGCCAGCGGGTCAAGGACAGTAATCCCCTACGAGCAGTACTTC